Following are 20 T cell receptor beta chains from one sample sequenced in a study of regulatory T cells in long-lasting Graves disease (dated by TCRdb to the early 2020s). Library method: multiplex PCR. TCRdb records Illumina HiSeq 4000 as the sequencer. TCR beta libraries were built with iRepertoire HTBI primers and Arm-PCR amplification of CDR3 regions. TCRdb took the public reads, trimmed them with fastp at Q25, ran MiXCR for clone calling and kept in-frame beta chains. One record per CDR3 amino acid sequence lists the most common genes and DNA. The sample data list about 540,000 distinct CDR3 sequences, and about 13% of these were observed just once. Over 7.5% of the sample is taken by the ten largest. This sample's time point label indicates: newly diagnosed GD, antithyroid drugs for less than 3 months. RNA was extracted from PBMCs in TRIzol for both TCR sequencing and RNA sequencing. The same sample was also studied in work on T cells in Graves' hyperthyroidism and ophthalmopathy.

The specimen was peripheral blood mononuclear cells (PBMCs), collected at new diagnosis, from a patient treated with antithyroid drugs. Receptors originate from a man aged 30 to 39 with Graves disease. Donor details come from another sample of the same person, matched by shared clones.

CDR3 DNA: TGCAGTGCTGCAGGCGCTACTAGCGGGAGCTCCTACGAGCAGTACTTC. It codes for CSAAGATSGSSYEQYF. The chain is built from TRBV20-1 and TRBJ2-7, with TRBD2 matching over 11 bases. Germline CDR1 is DFQATT and CDR2 is SNEGSKA (reference sequence). Trimming took 5 bases from V and 0 from J; bases not matched to a gene: 9. The CDR3 has 16 residues.

The rearrangement joins TRBV7-9 to TRBJ1-1; unclear D gene. Germline CDR1 SEHNR, CDR2 FQNEAQ (reference sequence). Deletions cut 5 bases from V and 1 base from J, with 14 bases between. The CDR3 totals 15 residues. The CDR3 reads CASSRGGPENTEAFF. For the CDR3, the DNA is TGTGCCAGCAGCCGAGGAGGACCGGAGAACACTGAAGCTTTCTTT. Combining the CDR3 with reference TRBV7-9 and TRBJ1-1 gives the whole variable domain DTGVSQNPRHKITKRGQNVTFRCDPISEHNRLYWYRQTLGQGPEFLTYFQNEAQLEKSRLLSDRFSAERPKGSFSTLEIQRTEQGDSAMYLCASSRGGPENTEAFFGQGTRLTVV.

The CDR3 DNA reads as TGCGCCAGCAGCCAAGAAGGGGAGGGCCCTAGCACAGATACGCAGTATTTT. Protein: CASSQEGEGPSTDTQYF. The gene calls are TRBV4-1 and TRBJ2-3; 7 bases match TRBD2. The CDR3 length is 17 residues. V lost 0 bases, J lost 0 bases, and 6 bases stayed unmatched. Germline CDR1 and CDR2: MGHRA and YSYEKL.

This clonotype came up many times. V gene TRBV10-3 combines with J gene TRBJ2-3; D gene ambiguous. Germline V gene lookup returns CDR1 ENHRY and CDR2 SYGVKD. The CDR3 extends over 13 amino acids. Between the trimmed V and J ends, which lost 4 bases and 8 bases, there was a span of 13 bases. For the CDR3, the DNA is TGTGCCATCAGTGGCACCCTGAGTGGTACGCAGTATTTT. Translation gives CAISGTLSGTQYF.

This clonotype was seen many times. An end of the junction does not agree with germline; a read error may underlie this. This chain joins TRBV5-1 and TRBJ2-6; weak D call: TRBD2 (6 bases). Germline V CDR1 and CDR2: SGHRS, YFSETQ. The CDR3 loop spans 15 amino acids. The CDR3 loop is CASSLGEAGANVLTF. The CDR3 DNA reads TGTGCCAGCAGTTTAGGGGAGGCTGGGGCCAACGTCCTGACTTTC.

This clonotype has at least ten counts. J is TRBJ1-6 and V is TRBV11-2; unclear D gene. The ends were cut back, 3 bases at V and 7 bases at J, with 10 bases in the middle. There are 14 residues in the CDR3. Germline V gene sequence: CDR1 SGHAT, CDR2 FQNNGV. CDR3 protein: CASSLPGMNSPLHF. CDR3 bases: TGTGCCAGCAGCTTGCCGGGAATGAATTCACCCCTCCACTTT. The whole variable domain, remainder taken from reference TRBV11-2 and TRBJ1-6, is EAGVAQSPRYKIIEKRQSVAFWCNPISGHATLYWYQQILGQGPKLLIQFQNNGVVDDSQLPKDRFSAERLKGVDSTLKIQPAKLEDSAVYLCASSLPGMNSPLHFGNGTRLTVT.

This chain uses TRBV5-1 with TRBJ2-4, with 12 bases that match TRBD1. The CDR3 totals 15 residues. Germline V gives CDR1 SGHRS, CDR2 YFSETQ. The junction had 2 bases not matched to a gene; V was cut back by 0 bases and J by 7 bases. The CDR3 DNA reads as TGCGCCAGCAGCTTGGGAGGGACAGGGGGCAACATTCAGTACTTC. Amino acids: CASSLGGTGGNIQYF.

This clonotype has at least ten counts. This chain links TRBV7-2 with TRBJ1-6, with TRBD1 matching 7 bases. The CDR3 spans 16 residues. Per the germline V gene, CDR1 is SGHTA and CDR2 is FQGNSA. J lost 9 bases, V lost 1 base, and 9 bases had no gene match. CDR3 in amino acids: CASSLVFRQGFSPLHF. Written as DNA, the CDR3 is TGTGCCAGCAGCTTAGTCTTTCGACAGGGTTTTTCACCCCTCCACTTT.

Only a few counts were recorded for this clonotype. The rearrangement links TRBV4-1 to TRBJ1-1; tentatively, D is TRBD1 (5 bases). V dropped 2 bases and J dropped 4 bases, with 8 bases sitting between them. CDR3 size: 13 residues. The germline V gene has CDR1 MGHRA and CDR2 YSYEKL. The CDR3 protein is CASSQIRATEAFF. The CDR3, as DNA: TGCGCCAGCAGCCAAATCAGGGCCACTGAAGCTTTCTTT.

This clonotype was seen at least ten times. This sequence joins TRBV7-2 and TRBJ2-7; no reliable D call. Deletions cut 3 bases from V and 2 bases from J, with 8 bases between. The CDR3 covers 13 residues. The germline CDR1 and CDR2 sequences are SGHTA and FQGNSA. The CDR3 loop reads CASSLSQAYEQYF. DNA for the CDR3: TGTGCCAGCAGCTTGTCTCAGGCCTACGAGCAGTACTTC. Full variable domain (missing parts from reference TRBV7-2 and TRBJ2-7): GAGVSQSPSNKVTEKGKDVELRCDPISGHTALYWYRQSLGQGLEFLIYFQGNSAPDKSGLPSDRFSAERTGGSVSTLTIQRTQQEDSAVYLCASSLSQAYEQYFGPGTRLTVT.

This clonotype has a count of ten or more. The chain employs TRBV28 and TRBJ2-7, with 12 bases that match TRBD2. The CDR3 sequence is 16 residues long. CDR1 and CDR2 (germline): MDHEN, SYDVKM. The ends lost 0 bases at V and 6 bases at J; junction bases unmatched: 6. CDR3 coding DNA: TGTGCCAGCAGTTTATGGACTAGCGGGAGATCTTCCGAGCAGTACTTC. It codes for CASSLWTSGRSSEQYF.

In this sample, this clonotype turned up many times. V usage is TRBV2 and J usage is TRBJ1-4; 7 nucleotides align to TRBD1. Losses at the gene ends were 6 bases for V and 7 bases for J; bases not matched to a gene: 17. The CDR3 contains 17 residues. Germline V gene data show CDR1 as SNHLY and CDR2 as FYNNEI. As DNA, the CDR3 is TGTGCCAGCAGCTTGGGACAGCCTGGGAGGGCTGGTGAAAAACTGTTTTTT. It yields the protein CASSLGQPGRAGEKLFF.

This clonotype was picked up many times. V and J are TRBV9 and TRBJ2-1; D might be TRBD1 or TRBD2, each matching 6 bases. CDR1 is SGDLS and CDR2 is YYNGEE in the germline V gene. CDR3 length equals 17 residues. The germline V and J ends were trimmed by 2 bases and 8 bases, with 23 bases remaining between them. In DNA, the CDR3 is TGTGCCAGCAGCGTTAACCGGGGGCGCTTTTGGGGGGATGAGCAGTTCTTC. Protein product: CASSVNRGRFWGDEQFF.

V is TRBV5-6 and J is TRBJ2-5; D perhaps matches TRBD2 (5 bases). V shed 3 bases and J shed 5 bases, with 14 bases lying between them. This CDR3 is built from 14 residues. Germline V CDR1 and CDR2: SGHDT, YYEEEE. CDR3 sequence: CASSSDGLTETQYF. The CDR3, as DNA: TGTGCCAGCAGCTCAGACGGACTGACTGAGACCCAGTACTTC.

This clonotype was seen ten or more times. The rearrangement uses TRBV9 and TRBJ2-1; 8 bases fit TRBD2. The CDR3 is made up of 14 amino acids. Trimming cost V 4 bases and J 8 bases; bases outside gene matches: 8. Looked up from germline, CDR1 is SGDLS and CDR2 is YYNGEE. DNA of the CDR3: TGTGCCAGCAGCCCCGGACTAGCACCCGATGAGCAGTTCTTC. It codes for CASSPGLAPDEQFF.

The rearrangement uses TRBV5-4 and TRBJ2-7; D tentatively fits TRBD1 or TRBD2 (5 bases each). The CDR3 length is 16 residues. Deletions cut 0 bases from V and 5 bases from J, with 18 bases between. Germline V lookup: CDR1 SGHNT, CDR2 YYREEE (reference sequence). The CDR3 protein is CASSLAPGTFWDEQYF. The DNA of the CDR3 is TGTGCCAGCAGCTTGGCCCCGGGGACCTTTTGGGACGAGCAGTACTTC. The full variable domain, completed using reference TRBV5-4 and TRBJ2-7, is ETGVTQSPTHLIKTRGQQVTLRCSSQSGHNTVSWYQQALGQGPQFIFQYYREEENGRGNFPPRFSGLQFPNYSSELNVNALELDDSALYLCASSLAPGTFWDEQYFGPGTRLTVT.

Note on this clonotype: Since a much larger clone is just one base distant, this may be a read error. The chain combines TRBV5-8 with TRBJ2-1; D is perhaps TRBD2 (5 bases). Germline V gene lookup returns CDR1 SGHTS and CDR2 YDEGEE. The CDR3 has 11 amino acids. Here the CDR3 DNA reads TGTGCCAGCAGTGACGGGAATGAGCGGTTCTTC. As protein: CASSDGNERFF.

V gene TRBV9 combines with J gene TRBJ2-1; 10 bases align to TRBD1. The tail of the sequence fits TRBJ2-5 better, so the J call may be wrong. Germline loops: CDR1 SGDLS, CDR2 YYNGEE. The length of the CDR3 is 16 residues. The CDR3 loop is CASSVATTGGQETQYF. For the CDR3, the DNA is TGTGCCAGCAGCGTAGCTACGACAGGGGGCCAGGAGACCCAGTACTTC.

This clonotype was found many times. The chain carries TRBV10-3 and TRBJ1-1, with D tentatively TRBD1 (6 bases). CDR1 and CDR2 from the germline V gene are ENHRY and SYGVKD. The V and J ends lost 6 bases and 4 bases respectively, with 18 bases between them. The CDR3 extends over 15 amino acids. Here the CDR3 DNA reads TGTGCCATCAGATCGACAGGCTCGGCAGCCACTGAAGCTTTCTTT. The encoded protein is CAIRSTGSAATEAFF.

This clonotype appeared many times. The rearrangement links TRBV2 to TRBJ2-1, with 10 bases aligning to TRBD1. The V segment lost 5 bases and the J segment 7 bases; nucleotides outside the gene matches: 11. The germline CDR1 and CDR2 sequences are SNHLY and FYNNEI. This CDR3 spans 16 amino acids. For the CDR3, the DNA is TGTGCCAGCAGTAGATTTAGGGGGACAGGGGAGAATGAGCAGTTCTTC. This sequence encodes CASSRFRGTGENEQFF.